The 13 T cell receptor beta chains given below trace back to one sample, sequenced in a study of cytomegalovirus exposure and HLA in healthy donors. PCR primers comprised 60 Vbeta and 13 Jbeta primers. The assay was immunoSEQ multiplex PCR, and TCRdb's table has in-frame clones only and misses some. The sample has over 200,000 clones, more than 75% seen once. The material sequenced was PBMCs. These receptors came from a human donor in good health.

CDR3 in amino acids: CASSPSGQGREQYF. The CDR3 DNA sequence: TGTGCCAGCTCACCATCGGGACAGGGCCGCGAGCAGTACTTC. V and J are TRBV18 and TRBJ2-7; 9 bases align to TRBD1. CDR3 length: 14 residues. Looked up from germline, CDR1 is KGHSH and CDR2 is LQKENI. The trim removed 2 bases at V and 6 bases at J, leaving 5 bases unmatched. The whole variable domain, remainder taken from reference TRBV18 and TRBJ2-7, is NAGVMQNPRHLVRRRGQEARLRCSPMKGHSHVYWYRQLPEEGLKFMVYLQKENIIDESGMPKERFSAEFPKEGPSILRIQQVVRGDSAAYFCASSPSGQGREQYFGPGTRLTVT.

This clone was picked up a small number of times. The chain couples TRBV28 to TRBJ1-1; D may be TRBD1 (6 bases). CDR3 length equals 16 residues. The germline V gene has CDR1 MDHEN and CDR2 SYDVKM. Between the trimmed V and J ends, which lost 7 bases and 2 bases, there was a span of 20 bases. CDR3 sequence: CASTPTGTSVNTEAFF. DNA for the CDR3: TGTGCCAGCACCCCCACAGGGACATCGGTTAACACTGAAGCTTTCTTT.

The V gene is TRBV28, the J gene TRBJ1-5, with 9 bases aligning to TRBD1. V lost 3 bases, J lost 4 bases, and 4 bases stayed unmatched. This CDR3 has 15 amino acids. Germline V lookup: CDR1 MDHEN, CDR2 SYDVKM. CDR3 DNA sequence: TGTGCCAGCAGTTTGGGGGACAGGGAAAATCAGCCCCAGCATTTT. It is translated as CASSLGDRENQPQHF.

This chain uses TRBV28 with TRBJ2-7, with 12 nucleotides matching TRBD2. This CDR3 contains 15 residues. CDR1 is MDHEN, CDR2 SYDVKM, per germline. Germline trimming cut 8 bases from V and 0 bases from J; bases unmatched to any gene: 5. As DNA, the CDR3 is TGTGCCAGCTCCGGACTAGCGGGGCTCTCCTACGAGCAGTACTTC. This encodes CASSGLAGLSYEQYF. Full variable domain (missing parts from reference TRBV28 and TRBJ2-7): DVKVTQSSRYLVKRTGEKVFLECVQDMDHENMFWYRQDPGLGLRLIYFSYDVKMKEKGDIPEGYSVSREKKERFSLILESASTNQTSMYLCASSGLAGLSYEQYFGPGTRLTVT.

The V call is TRBV28, the J call TRBJ2-7, with 8 bases fitting TRBD2. Looked up from germline, CDR1 is MDHEN and CDR2 is SYDVKM. CDR3 size: 16 residues. Losses at the gene ends were 7 bases for V and 6 bases for J; bases not matched to a gene: 17. DNA of the CDR3: TGTGCCAGCACGGCGGGAGGCCTCGATGCCTTGGGCGAGCAGTACTTC. This sequence encodes CASTAGGLDALGEQYF.

The V and J genes are TRBV2 and TRBJ1-4, with TRBD1 as a possible D gene (6 bases). Per germline, CDR1 SNHLY and CDR2 FYNNEI. Trimming shortened V by 5 bases and J by 4 bases, and 17 bases separated the two germline ends. The CDR3 runs 16 residues. The CDR3 here is CASSWDKRYLNEKLFF. CDR3 DNA: TGTGCCAGCAGTTGGGACAAACGTTACCTTAATGAAAAACTGTTTTTT.

The chain combines TRBV15 with TRBJ1-5; D not resolved. Germline lookup yields CDR1 LNHNV and CDR2 YYDKDF (reference sequence). The CDR3 length is 14 residues. Trimming left V 9 bases short and J 3 bases short, with 15 bases between. The CDR3 is CATNLGQLNQPQHF. The CDR3 DNA reads TGTGCCACAAACCTTGGGCAGCTCAATCAGCCCCAGCATTTT.

This clone was picked up one time. The V gene is TRBV6-1, the J gene TRBJ2-7; 8 bases align to TRBD2. V shed 5 bases and J 6 bases; nucleotides not matched to a gene: 9. This CDR3 comprises 14 residues. From germline, CDR1 is MNHNS and CDR2 SASEGT. CDR3 DNA: TGTGCCAGCAGTTATGGAGCGGGAGTTCGCGAGCAGTACTTC. Protein: CASSYGAGVREQYF.

Turning to this clone: Other nucleotide sequences from this sample produce the same CDR3. This chain uses TRBV6-5 with TRBJ2-1; 10 bases line up with TRBD2. V was clipped by 0 bases and J by 9 bases; unmatched bases: 8. Germline values: CDR1 MNHEY, CDR2 SVGAGI. CDR3 length equals 16 residues. CDR3 loop: CASSYSPAGGEGEQFF. DNA for the CDR3: TGTGCCAGCAGTTACTCTCCAGCGGGAGGGGAAGGTGAGCAGTTCTTC.

The V gene is TRBV7-2, the J gene TRBJ2-3, with 9 bases identical to TRBD2. CDR3 length equals 16 residues. The germline gives CDR1 SGHTA, CDR2 FQGNSA. Trimming removed 5 bases from V and 1 base from J; junction bases left unmatched: 7. This chain's CDR3 is CASSPQSGRRTDTQYF. The CDR3 DNA reads TGTGCCAGCAGCCCCCAAAGCGGGAGGCGCACAGATACGCAGTATTTT.

This clone has a single count. The chain links TRBV30 to TRBJ2-3; no reliable D call. CDR1 and CDR2 from the germline V gene are GTSNPN and SVGIG (reference sequence). The V gene lost 5 bases and the J gene lost 6 bases, with 9 bases spanning the gap. This CDR3 region has 11 residues. The CDR3 sequence: CAWAGVDTQYF. The DNA for the CDR3 is TGTGCCTGGGCAGGTGTGGATACGCAGTATTTT.

The chain combines TRBV7-3 with TRBJ2-1; 13 bases align to TRBD2. J lost 1 base, V lost 5 bases, and 11 bases had no gene match. Germline CDR1 SGHTA, CDR2 FQGTGA. The CDR3 consists of 19 residues. The CDR3 region has the DNA TGTGCCAGCAGCCTGCCCGGGACTAGCGGGGACCCTTCCTACAATGAGCAGTTCTTC. Translation gives CASSLPGTSGDPSYNEQFF.

Points on this clone: Other nucleotide sequences from this sample produce the same CDR3. The chain employs TRBV18 and TRBJ1-4; D not resolved. This CDR3 is built from 13 residues. Trimming pared 2 bases from V and 8 bases from J, leaving 9 bases between. Germline CDR1 KGHSH, CDR2 LQKENI. The DNA of the CDR3 is TGTGCCAGCTCACCAACGGGGTACGAAAAACTGTTTTTT. Its protein is CASSPTGYEKLFF.